This T cell receptor beta chain was recorded in a study of graft-versus-host responses after intestinal transplantation. Background on the study: Transplants were multivisceral, liver-intestinal, or isolated intestinal. Induction with anti-thymocyte globulin, then tacrolimus and steroids for roughly 3 years, was given to all recipients.

This CDR3 is built from 15 residues. Germline V gives CDR1 SGHVT, CDR2 SQSDAQ. Assay: immunoSEQ multiplex PCR; the TCRdb copy retains only in-frame clones and omits some. The table includes around 15,000 clones, around three quarters detected once. Study findings and constraints: High graft-versus-host to host-versus-graft clonal ratios were found in allografts of patients who had graft-donor T cell macrochimerism. Declines in HvG clones occurring early post-transplant were associated with peak circulating GvH clone levels.

Both intraepithelial and lamina propria lymphocytes were released by processing graft tissue. With respect to this clone: Its antigen is unidentified. Sequence at one end of the junction differs from germline and may be a read error.

The clonotype was recovered from a human patient who received an intestinal transplant, so some T cells may come from the graft donor. The chain recombines TRBV7-4 with TRBJ2-5, with D hard to call. Material: ileum tissue, obtained roughly 98 days after intestinal transplant. The CDR3 nucleotides read TGTGCTAGCAGCGTCACCGGTCCTCCCGAAGAGACCCAGTACTTC. This gives the protein CASSVTGPPEETQYF. Drawing the rest from reference TRBV7-4 and TRBJ2-5, the complete variable domain is GAGVSQSPRYKVAKRGRDVALRCDSISGHVTLYWYRQTLGQGSEVLTYSQSDAQRDKSGRPSGRFSAERPERSVSTLKIQRTEQGDSAVYLCASSVTGPPEETQYFGPGTRLLVL.